One and the same sample provided the 10 T cell receptor beta chains below, sequenced in a study of response to subunit inactivated influenza vaccine. TCRdb reprocessed the RT-PCR reads with MiXCR, giving one entry per CDR3 protein. The top ten hold 10% to 15% of the sample, which has approximately 570,000 distinct CDR3 sequences, less than 8% seen once. The sequences come from PBMCs from blood, collected about 23 months after vaccination. The receptors were sampled from a man between 50 and 70 years old who received an inactivated influenza vaccine.

This clonotype occurred a few times. The chain employs TRBV6-1 and TRBJ2-7, with 11 positions matching TRBD1. The CDR3 covers 14 residues. Germline lookup yields CDR1 MNHNS and CDR2 SASEGT. The junction had 5 bases not matched to a gene; V was cut back by 5 bases and J by 5 bases. The CDR3 spells CASSTGTGGHEQYF. Here the CDR3 DNA reads TGTGCCAGCAGTACCGGGACAGGGGGACACGAGCAGTACTTC.

This clonotype has only a few counts. The chain carries TRBV15 and TRBJ2-1; 14 bases are a match to TRBD2. V shed 3 bases and J 7 bases; nucleotides not matched to a gene: 5. CDR1 is LNHNV, CDR2 YYDKDF, per germline (reference sequence). This CDR3 spans 16 amino acids. The CDR3 is CATSRGLAGVSNEQFF. In DNA form, the CDR3 reads TGTGCCACCAGCAGGGGACTAGCGGGAGTAAGTAATGAGCAGTTCTTC.

The chain has TRBV25-1 and TRBJ2-2; the D gene is possibly TRBD2 (6 bases). CDR3 length equals 12 residues. The germline gives CDR1 MGHDK, CDR2 SYGVNS. Between the trimmed V and J ends, which lost 5 bases and 6 bases, there was a span of 7 bases. CDR3 loop: CASSSGSGELFF. Here the CDR3 DNA reads TGTGCCAGCAGTAGCGGGTCCGGGGAGCTGTTTTTT.

This clonotype was observed at least ten times. The chain links TRBV9 to TRBJ2-2; TRBD1 might be the D (6 bases). Between the trimmed V and J ends, which lost 5 bases and 0 bases, there was a span of 11 bases. Germline values: CDR1 SGDLS, CDR2 YYNGEE. The CDR3 extends over 15 amino acids. The CDR3: CASRRGTTNTGELFF. CDR3 DNA sequence: TGTGCCAGCAGGAGGGGGACAACGAACACCGGGGAGCTGTTTTTT.

A note on this clonotype: Compared with germline, one end of the junction differs, possibly owing to a read error. V usage is TRBV6-1 and J usage is TRBJ2-2, with D perhaps TRBD2 (7 bases). This CDR3 region has 14 residues. Germline V gene lookup returns CDR1 MNHNS and CDR2 SASEGT. The CDR3 is CASRRGGTTWELFF. The CDR3 coding sequence is TGTGCCAGTCGGAGGGGGGGAACCACCTGGGAGCTGTTTTTT.

The rearrangement uses TRBV6-1 and TRBJ1-5; TRBD1 agrees at 9 bases. Per germline, CDR1 MNHNS and CDR2 SASEGT. V trimming: 9 bases; J trimming: 6 bases; junction bases outside the gene matches: 9. The CDR3 extends over 14 amino acids. CDR3 sequence: CASSRTTGGQPQHF. CDR3 DNA: TGTGCCAGTAGTAGAACGACAGGGGGTCAGCCCCAGCATTTT.

This chain joins TRBV7-9 and TRBJ2-7; D uncertain. The CDR3 totals 15 residues. Germline CDR1 SEHNR, CDR2 FQNEAQ (reference sequence). With 6 bases removed from V and 1 base from J, the gap between germline ends came to 16 bases. The CDR3, as DNA: TGTGCCAGCAGTGCCCGCGTTGGAGTTTCCTACGAGCAGTACTTC. Its protein product is CASSARVGVSYEQYF. The complete variable domain, with remaining parts taken from reference TRBV7-9 and TRBJ2-7, reads DTGVSQNPRHKITKRGQNVTFRCDPISEHNRLYWYRQTLGQGPEFLTYFQNEAQLEKSRLLSDRFSAERPKGSFSTLEIQRTEQGDSAMYLCASSARVGVSYEQYFGPGTRLTVT.

This clonotype was counted ten times or more. The chain couples TRBV11-2 to TRBJ1-1, with D possibly matching TRBD1 (5 bases). The CDR3 covers 18 residues. Germline-derived CDR1 and CDR2 are SGHAT and FQNNGV. V shed 6 bases and J shed 0 bases, with 23 bases lying between them. CDR3 sequence reads: CASSAAPDIAKMNTEAFF. As DNA, the CDR3 is TGTGCCAGCAGTGCAGCCCCGGACATAGCCAAAATGAACACTGAAGCTTTCTTT.

This clonotype was observed a few times. The chain carries TRBV29-1 and TRBJ2-3; 8 bases match TRBD2. This CDR3 has 14 residues. CDR1 SQVTM and CDR2 ANQGSEA come from the germline V gene. The J segment lost 7 bases and the V segment lost 7 bases, leaving 13 bases of the junction unmatched. The CDR3 region has the DNA TGCAGCGCCGGAGCGGGAGCCCAGTGGTATACGCAGTATTTT. Translation gives CSAGAGAQWYTQYF.

This clonotype appeared a few times. The chain is built from TRBV6-1 and TRBJ2-3; TRBD1 aligns across 10 bases. Trimming took 7 bases from V and 3 from J; bases not matched to a gene: 4. Germline values: CDR1 MNHNS, CDR2 SASEGT. This CDR3 has 14 residues. CDR3 sequence (DNA): TGTGCCAGCAACGGACAGGGGGGAACAGATACGCAGTATTTT. Translated, it gives CASNGQGGTDTQYF.